These 3 T cell receptor beta chains were sequenced from one sample in a study of cytotoxic CD8 clonotypes in ibrutinib-treated CLL. The assay was immunoSEQ multiplex PCR, and TCRdb's table has in-frame clones only and misses some. The repertoire holds about 200,000 clones, roughly 79% seen once, with approximately 10% in the top ten. The starting material was PBMCs, obtained after 12 months of ibrutinib treatment. These receptors all come from a human donor with chronic lymphocytic leukemia.

The chain carries TRBV7-9 and TRBJ2-1; D is uncertain. Germline CDR1 reads SEHNR; CDR2 reads FQNEAQ (reference sequence). The CDR3 runs 15 residues. V dropped 2 bases and J dropped 5 bases, with 13 bases sitting between them. CDR3 amino acids: CASSLSVGMHNEQFF. The CDR3 DNA is TGTGCCAGCAGCTTATCCGTCGGCATGCACAATGAGCAGTTCTTC.

CDR3 loop: CASSPTLGTQYF. In DNA form, the CDR3 reads TGTGCCAGCAGCCCGACCCTGGGGACCCAGTACTTC. The J gene is TRBJ2-5, the V gene TRBV7-2; no definite D call. The germline V and J ends were trimmed by 5 bases and 7 bases, with 11 bases remaining between them. Germline CDR1 reads SGHTA; CDR2 reads FQGNSA. CDR3 length: 12 residues.

The rearrangement links TRBV29-1 to TRBJ2-7, with D unclear. This CDR3 has 10 amino acids. Per the germline V gene, CDR1 is SQVTM and CDR2 is ANQGSEA. V was shortened by 4 bases and J by 6 bases, with 7 bases between the two germline ends. The CDR3 nucleotides are TGCAGCGTTGTTTTTGGCGAGCAGTACTTC. This sequence encodes CSVVFGEQYF.